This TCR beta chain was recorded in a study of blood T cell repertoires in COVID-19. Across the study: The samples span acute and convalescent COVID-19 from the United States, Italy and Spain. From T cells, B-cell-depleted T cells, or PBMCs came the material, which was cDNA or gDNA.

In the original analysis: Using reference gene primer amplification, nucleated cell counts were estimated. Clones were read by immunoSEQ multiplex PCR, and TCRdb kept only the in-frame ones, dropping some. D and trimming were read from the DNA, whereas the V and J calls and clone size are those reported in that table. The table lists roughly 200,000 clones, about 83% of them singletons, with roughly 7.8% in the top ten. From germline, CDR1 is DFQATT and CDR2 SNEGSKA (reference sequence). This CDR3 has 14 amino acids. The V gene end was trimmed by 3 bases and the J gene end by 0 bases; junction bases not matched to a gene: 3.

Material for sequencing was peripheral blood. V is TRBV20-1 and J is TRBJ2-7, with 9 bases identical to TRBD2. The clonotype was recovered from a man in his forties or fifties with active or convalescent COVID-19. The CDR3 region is CSASVGLASYEQYF. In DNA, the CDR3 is TGCAGTGCTAGTGTGGGACTAGCCTCCTACGAGCAGTACTTC.